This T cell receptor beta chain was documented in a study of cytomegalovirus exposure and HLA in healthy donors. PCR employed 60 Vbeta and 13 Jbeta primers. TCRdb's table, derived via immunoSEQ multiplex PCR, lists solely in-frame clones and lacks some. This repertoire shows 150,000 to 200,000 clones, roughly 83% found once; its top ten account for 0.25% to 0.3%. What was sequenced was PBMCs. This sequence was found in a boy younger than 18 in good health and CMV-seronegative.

CDR3 amino acids: CASSQGVGSYNEQFF. The CDR3 DNA reads as TGTGCCAGTAGCCAGGGGGTCGGCTCCTACAATGAGCAGTTCTTC. The chain links TRBV19 to TRBJ2-1; 7 bases match TRBD1. From germline, CDR1 is LNHDA and CDR2 SQIVND (reference sequence). The ends lost 6 bases at V and 0 bases at J; junction bases unmatched: 5. The CDR3 totals 15 residues. Using reference TRBV19 and TRBJ2-1 for the parts outside the CDR3, the full variable domain is DGGITQSPKYLFRKEGQNVTLSCEQNLNHDAMYWYRQDPGQGLRLIYYSQIVNDFQKGDIAEGYSVSREKKESFPLTVTSAQKNPTAFYLCASSQGVGSYNEQFFGPGTRLTVL.